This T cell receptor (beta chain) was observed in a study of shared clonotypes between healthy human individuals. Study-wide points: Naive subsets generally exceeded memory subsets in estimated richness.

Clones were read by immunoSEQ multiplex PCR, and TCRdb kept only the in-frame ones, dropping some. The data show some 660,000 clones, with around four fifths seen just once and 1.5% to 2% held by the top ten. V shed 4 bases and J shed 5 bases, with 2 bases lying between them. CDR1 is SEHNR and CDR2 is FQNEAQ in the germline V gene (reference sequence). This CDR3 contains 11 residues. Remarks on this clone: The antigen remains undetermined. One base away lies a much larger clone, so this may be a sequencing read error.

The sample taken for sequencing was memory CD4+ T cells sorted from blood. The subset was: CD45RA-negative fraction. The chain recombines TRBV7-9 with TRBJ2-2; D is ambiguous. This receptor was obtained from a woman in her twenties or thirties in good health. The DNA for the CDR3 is TGTGCCAGCAGCTCGACCGGGGAGCTGTTTTTT. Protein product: CASSSTGELFF.